The rows below give T cell receptor beta chains drawn from one sample of a study of cytomegalovirus exposure and HLA in healthy donors. Here immunoSEQ multiplex PCR was the method, and the copy in TCRdb shows in-frame clones only, minus some. The sample contains 150,000 to 200,000 clones, approximately 59% of which appear only once. The sample comprised PBMCs. The receptors derive from a man aged 35 to 55 in good health and CMV-seronegative. The CDR3 runs from the conserved cysteine through the conserved F or W. D genes are given only for firm matches. The size field is filled for only some rows; it gives once, few, many or a size class.

V gene: TRBV5-1; clone size: -; J gene: TRBJ2-2; D gene: TRBD1; CDR3 protein: CASSFGQGTGELFF; CDR3 DNA: TGCGCCAGCAGCTTTGGACAGGGCACCGGGGAGCTGTTTTTT
V gene: TRBV7-2; clone size: -; J gene: TRBJ2-7; D gene: TRBD2; CDR3 protein: CASSPTSGGIYEQYF; CDR3 DNA: TGTGCCAGCAGCCCAACTAGCGGGGGGATCTACGAGCAGTACTTC
V gene: TRBV7-2; clone size: -; J gene: TRBJ2-1; D gene: TRBD1; CDR3 protein: CASSFTLGQGNEQFF; CDR3 DNA: TGTGCCAGCAGCTTCACTCTAGGACAGGGGAATGAGCAGTTCTTC
V gene: TRBV18; clone size: -; J gene: TRBJ2-7; D gene: -; CDR3 protein: CASSPQGVRSYEQYF; CDR3 DNA: TGTGCCAGCTCACCACAGGGGGTACGTTCCTACGAGCAGTACTTC
V gene: TRBV25-1; clone size: -; J gene: TRBJ2-3; D gene: -; CDR3 protein: CASSEFRVGASTDTQYF; CDR3 DNA: TGTGCCAGCAGTGAGTTTCGGGTGGGGGCTTCCACAGATACGCAGTATTTT
V gene: TRBV4-2; clone size: -; J gene: TRBJ2-7; D gene: -; CDR3 protein: CASSQDRRGSYEQYF; CDR3 DNA: TGTGCCAGCAGCCAAGATCGCCGGGGGTCCTACGAGCAGTACTTC
V gene: TRBV6-1; clone size: -; J gene: TRBJ2-7; D gene: TRBD1; CDR3 protein: CASSYGGTGGQMYYF; CDR3 DNA: TGTGCCAGCAGCTATGGAGGGACAGGGGGCCAGATGTATTACTTC
V gene: TRBV27; clone size: -; J gene: TRBJ1-2; D gene: TRBD1; CDR3 protein: CASSLSIGQVSYGYTF; CDR3 DNA: TGTGCCAGCAGTTTATCGATAGGACAGGTTAGCTATGGCTACACCTTC
V gene: TRBV9; clone size: -; J gene: TRBJ2-7; D gene: TRBD2; CDR3 protein: CASSPGLAGAYEQYF; CDR3 DNA: TGTGCCAGCAGCCCCGGGCTAGCGGGAGCTTACGAGCAGTACTTC
V gene: TRBV7-6; clone size: -; J gene: TRBJ2-3; D gene: TRBD2; CDR3 protein: CASSNRGVGTDTQYF; CDR3 DNA: TGTGCCAGCAGCAACCGGGGGGTCGGTACGGATACGCAGTATTTT
V gene: TRBV27; clone size: -; J gene: TRBJ2-7; D gene: TRBD1; CDR3 protein: CASSPGTGWHEQYF; CDR3 DNA: TGTGCCAGCAGCCCCGGGACAGGGTGGCACGAGCAGTACTTC
V gene: TRBV5-4; clone size: -; J gene: TRBJ2-5; D gene: -; CDR3 protein: CASSLAARSQETQYF; CDR3 DNA: TGTGCCAGCAGCTTGGCCGCGCGTTCCCAAGAGACCCAGTACTTC
V gene: TRBV18; clone size: -; J gene: TRBJ1-3; D gene: -; CDR3 protein: CASSPAGQGRNTIYF; CDR3 DNA: TGTGCCAGCTCACCGGCGGGGCAGGGTCGTAACACCATATATTTT
V gene: TRBV7-3; clone size: few; J gene: TRBJ2-3; D gene: -; CDR3 protein: CASSRTRGGTDTQYF; CDR3 DNA: TGTGCCAGCAGCCGGACCAGGGGCGGCACAGATACGCAGTATTTT
V gene: TRBV6-5; clone size: -; J gene: TRBJ2-7; D gene: -; CDR3 protein: CASSSRVHEQYF; CDR3 DNA: TGTGCCAGCAGCAGCAGGGTCCACGAGCAGTACTTC
V gene: TRBV4-3; clone size: -; J gene: TRBJ2-7; D gene: TRBD2; CDR3 protein: CASSQDLTSGLGSYEQYF; CDR3 DNA: TGCGCCAGCAGCCAAGATCTGACTAGCGGGCTTGGTTCCTACGAGCAGTACTTC
V gene: TRBV9; clone size: -; J gene: TRBJ1-2; D gene: -; CDR3 protein: CASSVADQDHYGYTF; CDR3 DNA: TGTGCCAGCAGCGTAGCCGATCAGGATCACTATGGCTACACCTTC
V gene: TRBV23-1; clone size: -; J gene: TRBJ1-5; D gene: -; CDR3 protein: CASSQSEAGSGQPQHF; CDR3 DNA: TGCGCCAGCAGTCAATCGGAGGCGGGATCAGGTCAGCCCCAGCATTTT
V gene: TRBV30; clone size: few; J gene: TRBJ2-7; D gene: TRBD2; CDR3 protein: CAWSVVSSGEGQYF; CDR3 DNA: TGTGCCTGGAGTGTGGTGTCAAGCGGGGAAGGGCAGTACTTC
V gene: TRBV4-3; clone size: -; J gene: TRBJ2-3; D gene: TRBD2; CDR3 protein: CASSQDGPSGSTDTQYF; CDR3 DNA: TGCGCCAGCAGCCAAGATGGGCCTAGCGGGAGCACAGATACGCAGTATTTT
V gene: TRBV12-1; clone size: -; J gene: TRBJ1-2; D gene: -; CDR3 protein: CASSFASGGRGYTF; CDR3 DNA: TGTGCCAGCAGCTTCGCGTCAGGGGGCCGTGGCTACACCTTC
V gene: TRBV18; clone size: -; J gene: TRBJ1-4; D gene: TRBD1; CDR3 protein: CASSYNPGQDNEKPFF; CDR3 DNA: TGTGCCAGCTCTTACAACCCGGGACAGGATAATGAAAAACCGTTTTTT
V gene: TRBV11-2; clone size: -; J gene: TRBJ1-4; D gene: -; CDR3 protein: CASSRAGQNEKLFF; CDR3 DNA: TGTGCCAGCAGCCGAGCCGGACAGAACGAAAAACTGTTTTTT
V gene: TRBV15; clone size: -; J gene: TRBJ2-5; D gene: TRBD2; CDR3 protein: CATSSSSGGPETQYF; CDR3 DNA: TGTGCCACCAGCAGTTCTAGCGGGGGGCCCGAGACCCAGTACTTC
V gene: TRBV7-8; clone size: -; J gene: TRBJ1-3; D gene: TRBD1; CDR3 protein: CASSKRQGFSGNTIYF; CDR3 DNA: TGTGCCAGCAGTAAGAGACAGGGCTTCTCTGGAAACACCATATATTTT
V gene: TRBV25-1; clone size: few; J gene: TRBJ1-5; D gene: -; CDR3 protein: CASSDGDRPQPQHF; CDR3 DNA: TGTGCCAGCAGTGATGGAGACAGGCCTCAGCCCCAGCATTTT
V gene: TRBV6-1; clone size: few; J gene: TRBJ1-4; D gene: -; CDR3 protein: CASSDRDWGEKLFF; CDR3 DNA: TGTGCCAGCAGTGACAGGGATTGGGGTGAAAAACTGTTTTTT
V gene: TRBV18; clone size: -; J gene: TRBJ2-2; D gene: -; CDR3 protein: CASEGDFPNTGELFF; CDR3 DNA: TGTGCCAGCGAGGGAGATTTTCCGAACACCGGGGAGCTGTTTTTT
V gene: TRBV11-1; clone size: -; J gene: TRBJ2-3; D gene: -; CDR3 protein: CASSFIGADTQYF; CDR3 DNA: TGTGCCAGCAGCTTTATCGGGGCAGATACGCAGTATTTT
V gene: TRBV9; clone size: -; J gene: TRBJ1-5; D gene: -; CDR3 protein: CASSVGGVGNQPQHF; CDR3 DNA: TGTGCCAGCAGCGTAGGAGGCGTAGGCAATCAGCCCCAGCATTTT
V gene: TRBV6-5; clone size: -; J gene: TRBJ1-2; D gene: -; CDR3 protein: CASREGGEGYGYTF; CDR3 DNA: TGTGCCAGCAGGGAGGGGGGGGAAGGCTATGGCTACACCTTC
V gene: TRBV15; clone size: -; J gene: TRBJ1-4; D gene: -; CDR3 protein: CATSRDRGKLFF; CDR3 DNA: TGTGCCACCAGCAGAGATCGCGGGAAACTGTTTTTT
V gene: TRBV18; clone size: -; J gene: TRBJ2-6; D gene: TRBD1; CDR3 protein: CASSPGQGNSGANVLTF; CDR3 DNA: TGTGCCAGCTCACCTGGACAGGGAAACTCTGGGGCCAACGTCCTGACTTTC
V gene: TRBV14; clone size: -; J gene: TRBJ1-2; D gene: -; CDR3 protein: CASSQGLIYGYTF; CDR3 DNA: TGTGCCAGCAGCCAAGGACTGATATATGGCTACACCTTC
V gene: TRBV29-1; clone size: -; J gene: TRBJ2-7; D gene: -; CDR3 protein: CSVEAGPSYEQYF; CDR3 DNA: TGCAGCGTTGAGGCAGGGCCCTCCTACGAGCAGTACTTC
V gene: TRBV2; clone size: -; J gene: TRBJ2-5; D gene: TRBD1; CDR3 protein: CASSDRGGRETQYF; CDR3 DNA: TGTGCCAGCAGCGACAGGGGTGGCAGGGAGACCCAGTACTTC
V gene: TRBV2; clone size: -; J gene: TRBJ1-5; D gene: -; CDR3 protein: CASRPHRGPGNQPQHF; CDR3 DNA: TGTGCCAGCAGACCACACAGAGGGCCGGGCAATCAGCCCCAGCATTTT
V gene: TRBV6-1; clone size: -; J gene: TRBJ1-5; D gene: TRBD1; CDR3 protein: CASSGDSLLHF; CDR3 DNA: TGTGCCAGCAGTGGGGACAGTCTCTTGCATTTT
V gene: TRBV6-4; clone size: -; J gene: TRBJ2-7; D gene: TRBD2; CDR3 protein: CASSDSREGPYEQYF; CDR3 DNA: TGTGCCAGCAGTGACTCGCGGGAGGGCCCCTACGAGCAGTACTTC
V gene: TRBV7-9; clone size: -; J gene: TRBJ1-4; D gene: -; CDR3 protein: CASSLGRLGEKLFF; CDR3 DNA: TGTGCCAGCAGCTTAGGCAGGCTGGGCGAAAAACTGTTTTTT
V gene: TRBV30; clone size: -; J gene: TRBJ2-5; D gene: TRBD2; CDR3 protein: CAWSVLGLAEETQYF; CDR3 DNA: TGTGCCTGGAGTGTACTGGGACTAGCTGAAGAGACCCAGTACTTC
V gene: TRBV4-3; clone size: once; J gene: TRBJ2-1; D gene: TRBD2; CDR3 protein: CASSQDLTSGEQFF; CDR3 DNA: TGCGCCAGCAGCCAAGACTTGACTAGCGGGGAGCAGTTCTTC
V gene: TRBV5-1; clone size: -; J gene: TRBJ2-7; D gene: TRBD1; CDR3 protein: CASSLTGQGANEQYF; CDR3 DNA: TGCGCCAGCAGCTTGACGGGACAGGGGGCGAACGAGCAGTACTTC
V gene: TRBV28; clone size: -; J gene: TRBJ1-5; D gene: TRBD1; CDR3 protein: CASSLPRGSYQPQHF; CDR3 DNA: TGTGCCAGCAGTTTACCCAGGGGGTCCTATCAGCCCCAGCATTTT
V gene: TRBV7-2; clone size: -; J gene: TRBJ2-1; D gene: TRBD1; CDR3 protein: CASSRQGAFYNEQFF; CDR3 DNA: TGTGCCAGCAGCAGACAGGGGGCTTTCTACAATGAGCAGTTCTTC
V gene: TRBV5-1; clone size: -; J gene: TRBJ2-6; D gene: -; CDR3 protein: CASSKDRSGANVLTF; CDR3 DNA: TGCGCCAGCAGCAAGGACAGATCTGGGGCCAACGTCCTGACTTTC
V gene: TRBV30; clone size: -; J gene: TRBJ2-2; D gene: -; CDR3 protein: CAWSGGVGELFF; CDR3 DNA: TGTGCCTGGAGTGGGGGGGTCGGGGAGCTGTTTTTT
V gene: TRBV19; clone size: -; J gene: TRBJ2-5; D gene: TRBD2; CDR3 protein: CASSTGLQETQYF; CDR3 DNA: TGTGCCAGTAGTACGGGACTACAAGAGACCCAGTACTTC
V gene: TRBV29-1; clone size: once; J gene: TRBJ1-2; D gene: TRBD1; CDR3 protein: CSVFGQGRNYGYTF; CDR3 DNA: TGCAGCGTTTTCGGACAGGGGAGGAACTATGGCTACACCTTC
V gene: TRBV6-5; clone size: -; J gene: TRBJ1-4; D gene: -; CDR3 protein: CASSYSTGTLNEKLFF; CDR3 DNA: TGTGCCAGCAGTTACTCAACCGGGACTTTGAATGAAAAACTGTTTTTT
V gene: TRBV5-6; clone size: -; J gene: TRBJ1-1; D gene: -; CDR3 protein: CASQAFGFGNTEAFF; CDR3 DNA: TGTGCCAGCCAAGCCTTCGGGTTTGGGAACACTGAAGCTTTCTTT
V gene: TRBV15; clone size: -; J gene: TRBJ2-2; D gene: -; CDR3 protein: CATSRGEGSGNTGELFF; CDR3 DNA: TGTGCCACCAGCAGAGGTGAAGGTAGCGGTAACACCGGGGAGCTGTTTTTT
V gene: TRBV7-9; clone size: -; J gene: TRBJ2-7; D gene: TRBD1; CDR3 protein: CASSLVTGIGHEQYF; CDR3 DNA: TGTGCCAGCAGCTTAGTGACAGGGATAGGCCACGAGCAGTACTTC
V gene: TRBV9; clone size: -; J gene: TRBJ2-1; D gene: TRBD2; CDR3 protein: CASSVGSSGTVGYNEQFF; CDR3 DNA: TGTGCCAGCAGCGTAGGGAGTAGCGGGACGGTTGGCTACAATGAGCAGTTCTTC
V gene: TRBV6-6; clone size: -; J gene: TRBJ2-2; D gene: TRBD1; CDR3 protein: CASSYTTGGSGELFF; CDR3 DNA: TGTGCCAGCAGTTATACGACAGGGGGCTCCGGGGAGCTGTTTTTT
V gene: TRBV19; clone size: once; J gene: TRBJ1-2; D gene: -; CDR3 protein: CASSIPGPDGYTF; CDR3 DNA: TGTGCCAGTAGTATCCCAGGGCCCGATGGCTACACCTTC
V gene: TRBV7-2; clone size: -; J gene: TRBJ2-5; D gene: -; CDR3 protein: CASLDKAVETQYF; CDR3 DNA: TGTGCCAGCCTGGATAAGGCGGTAGAGACCCAGTACTTC
V gene: TRBV7-8; clone size: -; J gene: TRBJ2-3; D gene: -; CDR3 protein: CASSLVWLPGIDTQYF; CDR3 DNA: TGTGCCAGCAGCTTGGTTTGGCTTCCGGGGATAGATACGCAGTATTTT
V gene: TRBV5-4; clone size: few; J gene: TRBJ2-3; D gene: -; CDR3 protein: CASSLRQTFTDTQYF; CDR3 DNA: TGTGCCAGCAGCTTACGACAGACGTTCACAGATACGCAGTATTTT